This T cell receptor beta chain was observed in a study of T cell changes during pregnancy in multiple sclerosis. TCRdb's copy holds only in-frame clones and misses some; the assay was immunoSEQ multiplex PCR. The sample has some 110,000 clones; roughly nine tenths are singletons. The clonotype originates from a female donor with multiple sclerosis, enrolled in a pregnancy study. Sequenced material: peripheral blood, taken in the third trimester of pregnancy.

In nucleotides, the CDR3 is TGTGCCAGCAGGATTCCGACCGGGATTTGGGGCTACACCTTC. Its translation: CASRIPTGIWGYTF. V is TRBV5-8 and J is TRBJ1-2; D uncertain. Trimming removed 5 bases at V and 8 bases at J, with 19 bases between. Germline loops: CDR1 SGHTS, CDR2 YDEGEE. This CDR3 spans 14 amino acids. The variable domain in full, with the rest retrieved from reference TRBV5-8 and TRBJ1-2, is EAGVTQSPTHLIKTRGQQATLRCSPISGHTSVYWYQQALGLGLQFLLWYDEGEERNRGNFPPRFSGRQFPNYSSELNVNALELEDSALYLCASRIPTGIWGYTFGSGTRLTVV.